These 12 T cell receptor beta chains came from one sample sequenced in a study of blood T cell repertoires in COVID-19. The method was immunoSEQ multiplex PCR; TCRdb's version includes in-frame clones alone and lacks a portion of them. The sample consists of about 100,000 clones, 75% to 95% of them appearing once. Material: peripheral blood. Receptors were obtained from a man in his late teens or twenties with acute or convalescent COVID-19.

This sequence joins TRBV5-4 and TRBJ2-7; TRBD2 matches at 7 bases. The CDR3 is made up of 14 amino acids. V was pared by 4 bases and J by 5 bases, with 9 bases of the junction left unmatched. Germline V gene sequence: CDR1 SGHNT, CDR2 YYREEE (reference sequence). The CDR3 spells CASSRGERVHEQYF. As DNA, the CDR3 is TGTGCCAGCAGCCGGGGGGAGAGGGTTCACGAGCAGTACTTC. The full variable domain, its missing parts supplied by reference TRBV5-4 and TRBJ2-7, is ETGVTQSPTHLIKTRGQQVTLRCSSQSGHNTVSWYQQALGQGPQFIFQYYREEENGRGNFPPRFSGLQFPNYSSELNVNALELDDSALYLCASSRGERVHEQYFGPGTRLTVT.

The chain has TRBV27 and TRBJ2-7, with TRBD1 matching 8 bases. The CDR3 has 17 residues. Losses at the gene ends were 5 bases for V and 2 bases for J; bases not matched to a gene: 14. Germline CDR1 reads MNHEY; CDR2 reads SMNVEV (reference sequence). CDR3 DNA: TGTGCCAGCAGTCCCATCCCCCCCGCGGACAGGGCCTACGAGCAGTACTTC. Its protein product is CASSPIPPADRAYEQYF.

The chain employs TRBV12-5 and TRBJ2-7; D gene ambiguous. Germline CDR1 and CDR2: LGHNT and FRNRAP. This CDR3 has 13 amino acids. The ends were cut back, 2 bases at V and 3 bases at J, with 8 bases in the middle. CDR3 amino acids: CASGLMPGYEQYF. CDR3 DNA: TGTGCTAGTGGTTTGATGCCGGGCTACGAGCAGTACTTC. The full variable domain, with the rest looked up from reference TRBV12-5 and TRBJ2-7, is DARVTQTPRHKVTEMGQEVTMRCQPILGHNTVFWYRQTMMQGLELLAYFRNRAPLDDSGMPKDRFSAEMPDATLATLKIQPSEPRDSAVYFCASGLMPGYEQYFGPGTRLTVT.

This clone was recorded once. This chain uses TRBV9 with TRBJ1-2; D unresolved. V lost 8 bases, J lost 5 bases, and 13 bases lay in between. CDR3 length equals 12 residues. Germline V lookup: CDR1 SGDLS, CDR2 YYNGEE. CDR3 DNA sequence: TGTGCCAGTACCATACTCGGGTATGGCTACACCTTC. It translates to CASTILGYGYTF.

The CDR3 sequence is CASSVDRNQETQYF. CDR3 bases: TGTGCCAGCAGCGTAGACAGGAACCAAGAGACCCAGTACTTC. The chain couples TRBV9 to TRBJ2-5; the D gene is possibly TRBD1 (5 bases). The CDR3 covers 14 residues. Germline V CDR1 and CDR2: SGDLS, YYNGEE. Trimming took off 0 bases at V and 0 bases at J, with 6 bases between the two ends.

The chain links TRBV9 to TRBJ2-1, with D hard to call. The CDR3 totals 13 residues. The germline gives CDR1 SGDLS, CDR2 YYNGEE. The V and J ends lost 0 bases and 3 bases respectively, with 4 bases between them. The CDR3 bases are TGTGCCAGCAGCGTAGGTAACTACAATGAGCAGTTCTTC. Translated, it gives CASSVGNYNEQFF.

The chain links TRBV18 to TRBJ2-7; a possible D gene is TRBD1 (6 bases). CDR3 size: 15 residues. V was clipped by 8 bases and J by 5 bases, with 22 bases between them. In germline, CDR1 is KGHSH, CDR2 LQKENI. The DNA for the CDR3 is TGTGCCAGCCCGACGAGTGGACAGTCCGTACACGAGCAGTACTTC. Translating gives CASPTSGQSVHEQYF. Supplemented by reference TRBV18 and TRBJ2-7, the full variable domain reads NAGVMQNPRHLVRRRGQEARLRCSPMKGHSHVYWYRQLPEEGLKFMVYLQKENIIDESGMPKERFSAEFPKEGPSILRIQQVVRGDSAAYFCASPTSGQSVHEQYFGPGTRLTVT.

The chain links TRBV7-9 to TRBJ1-1; D perhaps matches TRBD1 (6 bases). Deletions cut 0 bases from V and 6 bases from J, with 11 bases between. CDR3 length equals 14 residues. Germline-derived CDR1 and CDR2 are SEHNR and FQNEAQ (reference sequence). The CDR3 sequence is CASSLAGGPSEAFF. CDR3 DNA sequence: TGTGCCAGCAGCTTAGCGGGGGGGCCCTCTGAAGCTTTCTTT.

This CDR3 is CASSFLNQPQHF. DNA of the CDR3: TGTGCCAGCAGCTTTCTTAATCAGCCCCAGCATTTT. The chain employs TRBV7-6 and TRBJ1-5, with D uncertain. This CDR3 comprises 12 residues. Germline V lookup: CDR1 SGHVS, CDR2 FNYEAQ. The ends were cut back, 3 bases at V and 4 bases at J, with 4 bases in the middle.

The genes are TRBV27 and TRBJ1-1, with D perhaps TRBD1 (5 bases). This CDR3 is 13 amino acids long. V was cut by 3 bases and J by 4 bases, with 9 bases left in between. Germline V gene lookup returns CDR1 MNHEY and CDR2 SMNVEV (reference sequence). The CDR3 coding sequence is TGTGCCAGCAGTTTTAGTGGGGCCACTGAAGCTTTCTTT. As protein: CASSFSGATEAFF.

This clone was found once. This chain connects TRBV2 to TRBJ2-7; a weak D match, TRBD2 (6 bases). Trimming pared 8 bases from V and 3 bases from J, leaving 20 bases between. The CDR3 has 15 residues. Per germline, CDR1 SNHLY and CDR2 FYNNEI. CDR3 protein: CASRSDGTGGYEQYF. The CDR3, as DNA: TGTGCCAGCCGAAGTGACGGGACTGGGGGCTACGAGCAGTACTTC. Filled out from reference TRBV2 and TRBJ2-7, the complete variable domain reads EPEVTQTPSHQVTQMGQEVILRCVPISNHLYFYWYRQILGQKVEFLVSFYNNEISEKSEIFDDQFSVERPDGSNFTLKIRSTKLEDSAMYFCASRSDGTGGYEQYFGPGTRLTVT.

The gene calls are TRBV19 and TRBJ1-2; no definite D call. CDR1 is LNHDA and CDR2 is SQIVND in the germline V gene (reference sequence). This CDR3 spans 12 amino acids. V lost 5 bases and J 9 bases, leaving 13 bases between the germline ends. The CDR3 DNA is TGTGCCAGTAGTCCCCGAGGAGGGCGCTACACCTTC. This gives the protein CASSPRGGRYTF.